This T cell receptor (beta chain) was found in a study of T cells in Graves' hyperthyroidism and ophthalmopathy. The investigators amplified TCR beta CDR3 regions from RNA transcripts. HTBI primers were employed in a first-round RT-PCR of the TCR CDR3. TCRdb used MiXCR to reprocess the multiplex PCR reads, holding one entry per CDR3 protein. The profile shows approximately 590,000 distinct CDR3 sequences, roughly 46% of them singletons. The germline V gene has CDR1 SEHNR and CDR2 FQNEAQ (reference sequence). The CDR3 runs to 16 residues. The V gene end was trimmed by 1 base and the J gene end by 6 bases; junction bases not matched to a gene: 6.

The chain joins TRBV7-9 to TRBJ2-2, with TRBD1 identical over 9 bases. The receptor was isolated from a woman between 18 and 29 years old with Graves' hyperthyroidism. Sequenced input: peripheral blood or thyroid tissue (not recorded which). CDR3 amino acids: CASSLGRTGEAGELFF. In nucleotides, the CDR3 is TGTGCCAGCAGCTTAGGGCGGACAGGGGAAGCCGGGGAGCTGTTTTTT.